The 20 T cell receptor beta chains below come from one sample, sequenced in a study of post-analysis software for immune sequencing data. Unique molecular identifiers were built into the TCR beta cDNA libraries. TCRdb passed the PCR reads through MiXCR, listing each CDR3 protein once. The sample lists some 160,000 distinct CDR3 sequences; around 36% were seen once. The sequenced sample was blood, obtained after autologous hematopoietic stem cell transplantation. The source of these receptors is a girl aged 5-17 years with multiple sclerosis.

This clonotype was counted between two and nine times. A much bigger clone sits one base away, suggesting this may be a read error. The chain's CDR3 is CASSYAGGSETQFF. In DNA, the CDR3 is TGTGCCAGCAGTTACGCGGGAGGAAGTGAGACCCAGTTCTTC. This chain connects TRBV6-5 to TRBJ2-1; 8 bases are a match to TRBD2. The germline CDR1 and CDR2 sequences are MNHEY and SVGAGI. This CDR3 region has 14 residues. V shed 2 bases, J shed 13 bases, and the junction held 10 bases outside the gene matches.

CDR3 nucleotide sequence: TGCGCCAGCAGAAAGGGGGCCGGGGAGCTGTTTTTT. Protein product: CASRKGAGELFF. This sequence joins TRBV5-1 and TRBJ2-2; D may be TRBD1 (6 bases). Germline V CDR1 and CDR2: SGHRS, YFSETQ. V was cut by 5 bases and J by 6 bases, with 8 bases left in between. This CDR3 is built from 12 residues.

This clonotype was counted between two and nine times. CDR3 amino acids: CASSEASGQGSHEQYF. DNA of the CDR3: TGTGCCAGCAGTGAAGCCTCGGGACAGGGGTCCCACGAGCAGTACTTC. The chain is built from TRBV6-1 and TRBJ2-7; 10 bases align to TRBD1. V shed 0 bases, J shed 5 bases, and the junction held 7 bases outside the gene matches. Germline CDR1 reads MNHNS; CDR2 reads SASEGT. The CDR3 extends over 16 amino acids.

This clonotype was seen only a few times. V and J are TRBV25-1 and TRBJ2-5, with D possibly matching TRBD1 (7 bases). CDR3 length: 14 amino acids. Germline V gene lookup returns CDR1 MGHDK and CDR2 SYGVNS. V lost 7 bases to trimming and J lost 2 bases, with 14 bases between them. DNA of the CDR3: TGTGCCAGCACCCCGACAGGGACTCAAGAGACCCAGTACTTC. This codes for CASTPTGTQETQYF.

There are a few counts of this clonotype. The V and J genes are TRBV29-1 and TRBJ2-7, with 7 bases matching TRBD1. CDR1 is SQVTM, CDR2 ANQGSEA, per germline. The CDR3 consists of 13 residues. V trimming: 4 bases; J trimming: 3 bases; junction bases outside the gene matches: 6. DNA of the CDR3: TGCAGCGTTGGCGGACAGGCCCACTACGAGCAGTACTTC. Its translation: CSVGGQAHYEQYF.

This clonotype has more than one count but fewer than ten. A read error may produce the germline difference seen at one junction end. The V gene is TRBV7-7, the J gene TRBJ2-1; D is perhaps TRBD2 (6 bases). Germline values: CDR1 SSHAT, CDR2 FNYEAQ (reference sequence). The CDR3 is 15 amino acids. The CDR3 loop is CASSLDGGAYNEQFF. The CDR3 nucleotides read TGTGCTAGCAGCTTAGACGGCGGGGCCTACAATGAGCAGTTCTTC.

The rearrangement uses TRBV24-1 and TRBJ2-3; tentatively, D is TRBD1 (5 bases). The germline CDR1 and CDR2 sequences are KGHDR and SFDVKD. V lost 1 base and J 1 base, leaving 17 bases between the germline ends. CDR3 length: 18 amino acids. The CDR3 nucleotides are TGTGCCACCAGTGATTTTGGGGCGGACGTCTTGGGCACAGATACGCAGTATTTT. Translation: CATSDFGADVLGTDTQYF.

The chain is built from TRBV7-2 and TRBJ1-2; 9 bases align to TRBD1. The V gene end was trimmed by 5 bases and the J gene end by 8 bases; junction bases not matched to a gene: 9. The CDR3 runs to 14 residues. In germline, CDR1 is SGHTA, CDR2 FQGNSA. For the CDR3, the DNA is TGTGCCAGCAGCCACCCGGGACAGGGAAGAGGCTACACCTTC. It yields the protein CASSHPGQGRGYTF.

J is TRBJ2-5 and V is TRBV7-2; D call uncertain. V lost 1 base and J lost 0, with 6 bases in between. From germline, CDR1 is SGHTA and CDR2 FQGNSA. This CDR3 comprises 14 residues. The CDR3 nucleotides are TGTGCCAGCAGCTTAGAACCCTACCAAGAGACCCAGTACTTC. This encodes CASSLEPYQETQYF.

This clonotype was counted only a few times. The chain carries TRBV7-2 and TRBJ1-2, with D perhaps TRBD1 (6 bases). Trimming cost V 5 bases and J 6 bases, with 16 bases left between them. The CDR3 contains 14 residues. Germline V gene lookup returns CDR1 SGHTA and CDR2 FQGNSA. The CDR3 nucleotides read TGTGCCAGCAGCCTCACGGGGGGCGCAAATGGCTACACCTTC. The encoded protein is CASSLTGGANGYTF.

V is TRBV9 and J is TRBJ2-1; 10 bases agree with TRBD2. Trimming took 0 bases from V and 10 from J; bases not matched to a gene: 7. CDR1 and CDR2 (germline): SGDLS, YYNGEE. This CDR3 is 15 amino acids long. CDR3 in amino acids: CASSVEVAGGREQFF. The CDR3 DNA follows: TGTGCCAGCAGCGTAGAGGTAGCGGGAGGTCGGGAGCAGTTCTTC.

Details on this clonotype: It may be a read error: a sequence one base away is much more abundant. The rearrangement links TRBV5-1 to TRBJ2-7; tentative D call: TRBD1 (5 bases). The CDR3 contains 13 residues. The germline V gene has CDR1 SGHRS and CDR2 YFSETQ. CDR3 nucleotides: TGCGCCAGCAGCCCTAAGACAGTCTACGGGCAGTACTTC. Translated: CASSPKTVYGQYF.

The chain joins TRBV19 to TRBJ2-1, with D unclear. Germline loops: CDR1 LNHDA, CDR2 SQIVND (reference sequence). The CDR3 is 12 amino acids. Trimming pared 2 bases from V and 8 bases from J, leaving 7 bases between. DNA for the CDR3: TGTGCCAGTAGTATACTGGGGTATGAGCAGTTCTTC. It encodes CASSILGYEQFF.

The genes are TRBV6-6 and TRBJ1-1; 7 bases match TRBD1. The CDR3 totals 13 residues. The trim removed 5 bases at V and 6 bases at J, leaving 6 bases unmatched. Germline CDR1 reads MNHNY; CDR2 reads SVGAGI (reference sequence). CDR3 DNA sequence: TGTGCCAGCAGTCAAGGGGGCGCAGCTGAAGCTTTCTTT. Residues: CASSQGGAAEAFF.

The table lists this clonotype with a few counts. V gene TRBV6-6 combines with J gene TRBJ1-2; D is unresolved. Germline V gives CDR1 MNHNY, CDR2 SVGAGI (reference sequence). CDR3 length: 10 amino acids. Trimming removed 9 bases at V and 5 bases at J, with 7 bases between. The CDR3 region has the DNA TGTGCCAGTGGACTTTATGGCTACACCTTC. Protein sequence: CASGLYGYTF.

This clonotype showed up just a few times. The chain combines TRBV27 with TRBJ2-7; D is unresolved. The CDR3 has 13 amino acids. The germline gives CDR1 MNHEY, CDR2 SMNVEV (reference sequence). Trimming left V 5 bases short and J 2 bases short, with 10 bases between. The CDR3 DNA reads TGTGCCAGCAGTGCCGGGTGGGCCTACGAGCAGTACTTC. Translating it yields CASSAGWAYEQYF.

CDR3 in DNA: TGTGCCAGCAGCCGGTGGCGGGGTGGGGAGACCCAGTACTTC. Translation: CASSRWRGGETQYF. V is TRBV28 and J is TRBJ2-5, with D possibly TRBD2 on 6 matching bases. The CDR3 length is 14 residues. The germline CDR1 and CDR2 sequences are MDHEN and SYDVKM. Trimming took 6 bases from V and 5 from J, leaving 16 bases between them.

Many counts were recorded for this clonotype. V usage is TRBV29-1 and J usage is TRBJ2-7, with a weak D call TRBD1 (5 bases). Trimming took 0 bases from V and 3 from J, leaving 12 bases between them. This CDR3 is built from 14 residues. CDR1 SQVTM and CDR2 ANQGSEA come from the germline V gene. CDR3 protein: CSVEDPTGLYEQYF. The CDR3 DNA follows: TGCAGCGTTGAAGATCCCACAGGTCTCTACGAGCAGTACTTC.

This sequence joins TRBV28 and TRBJ2-1; D is unresolved. Trimming shortened V by 3 bases and J by 4 bases, and 13 bases separated the two germline ends. The CDR3 extends over 15 amino acids. Per the germline V gene, CDR1 is MDHEN and CDR2 is SYDVKM. The CDR3 is CASSFWVGQYNEQFF. The CDR3, as DNA: TGTGCCAGCAGTTTCTGGGTGGGCCAGTACAATGAGCAGTTCTTC.

This chain uses TRBV10-3 with TRBJ2-7; no clear D gene. V shed 2 bases and J shed 2 bases, with 10 bases lying between them. This CDR3 has 14 residues. From germline, CDR1 is ENHRY and CDR2 SYGVKD. In nucleotides, the CDR3 is TGTGCCATCAGTGAGACCGGATTAACCTACGAGCAGTACTTC. This sequence encodes CAISETGLTYEQYF.